These 15 T cell receptor beta chains share one sample of origin, sequenced in a study of blood T cell repertoires in COVID-19. The repertoire was sequenced with immunoSEQ multiplex PCR; TCRdb's copy has only in-frame clones and lacks some. The sample holds over 200,000 clones, 80% seen once. Sequencing was done on a sample of peripheral blood. Receptor source: a human donor in a cohort sampled during active COVID-19.

Ten or more counts support this clone. The chain joins TRBV6-6 to TRBJ2-2; D remains ambiguous. V lost 5 bases and J lost 6, with 4 bases in between. The CDR3 sequence is 11 residues long. Germline CDR1 is MNHNY and CDR2 is SVGAGI (reference sequence). The CDR3 coding sequence is TGTGCCAGCAGTCCTTCCGGGGAGCTGTTTTTT. As protein: CASSPSGELFF.

The chain couples TRBV7-2 to TRBJ1-3; D is uncertain. This CDR3 has 12 amino acids. V was cut by 8 bases and J by 4 bases, with 9 bases left in between. Per germline, CDR1 SGHTA and CDR2 FQGNSA. For the CDR3, the DNA is TGTGCCAGCTCCCCTTCCGGAAACACCATATATTTT. Amino acids: CASSPSGNTIYF.

This clone was counted once. The chain has TRBV7-8 and TRBJ2-7; 11 bases map to TRBD1. Germline CDR1 SGHVS, CDR2 FQNEAQ. CDR3 length equals 15 residues. Trimming at V came to 5 bases and at J to 2 bases, leaving 5 bases not matched to a gene. CDR3 in amino acids: CASSIGTGGPYEQYF. DNA of the CDR3: TGTGCCAGCAGCATTGGGACAGGGGGACCCTACGAGCAGTACTTC.

The chain is built from TRBV5-5 and TRBJ2-7, with D unresolved. The CDR3 contains 13 residues. Trimming took 1 base from V and 4 from J, leaving 9 bases between them. CDR1 and CDR2 (germline): SGHKS, YYEKEE (reference sequence). The CDR3: CASSLSSGYEQYF. The CDR3 DNA is TGTGCCAGCAGCTTGAGCTCCGGGTACGAGCAGTACTTC.

This chain joins TRBV5-8 and TRBJ2-1, with a weak D call TRBD2 (6 bases). Trimming took 5 bases from V and 0 from J, leaving 12 bases between them. The CDR3 sequence is 15 residues long. Looked up from germline, CDR1 is SGHTS and CDR2 is YDEGEE. CDR3 protein: CASRVGLNSYNEQFF. CDR3 in DNA: TGTGCCAGCAGGGTGGGACTCAACTCCTACAATGAGCAGTTCTTC.

The gene calls are TRBV6-5 and TRBJ2-7; D possibly corresponds to TRBD2 (6 bases). Germline-derived CDR1 and CDR2 are MNHEY and SVGAGI. V lost 6 bases and J lost 5, with 20 bases in between. The CDR3 contains 15 residues. Here the CDR3 DNA reads TGTGCCAGCAGGGCGGAGGATGTAACGGGGGACGAGCAGTACTTC. Protein: CASRAEDVTGDEQYF.

The chain recombines TRBV5-3 with TRBJ2-7; TRBD2 matches at 8 bases. TRBV5-3 qualifies as an ORF whose function is uncertain. Unmatched junction bases numbered 8, after V lost 0 bases and J lost 0 bases. CDR3 length: 17 residues. This CDR3 is CARSLELAANLSYEQYF. The CDR3 region has the DNA TGTGCCAGAAGCTTGGAACTAGCGGCAAACCTCTCCTACGAGCAGTACTTC.

J is TRBJ2-2 and V is TRBV1; TRBD2, the D gene given by the table, was not confirmed from the DNA. TRBV1 corresponds to a pseudogene. This CDR3 is 19 amino acids long. CDR3 sequence (DNA): TGCACCAGCAGCCAAAAAAAAGAACTTCCGGAGATCAACACCGGGGAGCTGTTTTTT. It yields the protein CTSSQKKELPEINTGELFF.

This clone was recorded a few times. The genes are TRBV27 and TRBJ2-1; D ambiguous. Per germline, CDR1 MNHEY and CDR2 SMNVEV (reference sequence). Trimming stripped 2 bases from V and 0 bases from J, with 8 bases between. The CDR3 has 15 amino acids. CDR3: CASSLLYSSYNEQFF. CDR3 coding DNA: TGTGCCAGCAGTTTACTATACAGCTCCTACAATGAGCAGTTCTTC.

Note on this clone: Other DNA sequences in this specimen translate into the identical CDR3. CDR3 coding DNA: TGTGCCAGTAGTATGAGCAGGGCCACTGAAGCTTTCTTT. Protein: CASSMSRATEAFF. V and J are TRBV19 and TRBJ1-1; D might be TRBD1 (5 bases). This CDR3 comprises 13 residues. Germline lookup yields CDR1 LNHDA and CDR2 SQIVND (reference sequence). V lost 3 bases to trimming and J lost 4 bases, with 9 bases between them.

The chain is built from TRBV9 and TRBJ2-7, with 7 nucleotides matching TRBD1. J lost 0 bases, V lost 3 bases, and 6 bases had no gene match. Germline loops: CDR1 SGDLS, CDR2 YYNGEE. The CDR3 has 15 amino acids. This CDR3 reads CASSAGQEISYEQYF. The CDR3 DNA sequence: TGTGCCAGCAGCGCCGGACAGGAAATCTCCTACGAGCAGTACTTC.

The chain carries TRBV5-1 and TRBJ1-1; 8 bases agree with TRBD1. Germline V gene lookup returns CDR1 SGHRS and CDR2 YFSETQ. This CDR3 has 15 amino acids. V dropped 1 base and J dropped 1; count of bases not matched to a gene: 3. The CDR3 DNA follows: TGCGCCAGCAGCTTGATCGGACAGGGGAACACTGAAGCTTTCTTT. This sequence encodes CASSLIGQGNTEAFF.

This sequence joins TRBV4-3 and TRBJ2-7; 10 positions match TRBD2. J was trimmed by 3 bases and V by 0 bases; bases with no gene match: 2. CDR1 and CDR2 from the germline V gene are LGHNA and YSLEER. The CDR3 consists of 15 residues. The CDR3 DNA reads as TGCGCCAGCAGCCAAGACACTAGCGGGATCTACGAGCAGTACTTC. It encodes CASSQDTSGIYEQYF.

The CDR3 DNA is TGTGCCAGCAGCCAGACCTCTAGCGGGAGGGAGTTCTTC. Its protein product is CASSQTSSGREFF. The V gene is TRBV3-1 (or the pseudogene TRBV3-2), the J gene TRBJ2-1; TRBD2 aligns across 12 bases. V lost 3 bases and J lost 14; bases outside the gene matches: 5. This CDR3 spans 13 amino acids. From germline, CDR1 is LGHDT and CDR2 YNNKEL (reference sequence).

This chain joins TRBV5-1 and TRBJ2-2; TRBD2 is a possible D gene (5 bases). Trimming cost V 7 bases and J 4 bases, with 17 bases left between them. CDR1 is SGHRS and CDR2 is YFSETQ in the germline V gene. The CDR3 spans 15 residues. The DNA for the CDR3 is TGCGCCAGCGGGAGCGGTCTAATTTTCACCGGGGAGCTGTTTTTT. Translation gives CASGSGLIFTGELFF. The whole variable domain, remainder taken from reference TRBV5-1 and TRBJ2-2, is KAGVTQTPRYLIKTRGQQVTLSCSPISGHRSVSWYQQTPGQGLQFLFEYFSETQRNKGNFPGRFSGRQFSNSRSEMNVSTLELGDSALYLCASGSGLIFTGELFFGEGSRLTVL.